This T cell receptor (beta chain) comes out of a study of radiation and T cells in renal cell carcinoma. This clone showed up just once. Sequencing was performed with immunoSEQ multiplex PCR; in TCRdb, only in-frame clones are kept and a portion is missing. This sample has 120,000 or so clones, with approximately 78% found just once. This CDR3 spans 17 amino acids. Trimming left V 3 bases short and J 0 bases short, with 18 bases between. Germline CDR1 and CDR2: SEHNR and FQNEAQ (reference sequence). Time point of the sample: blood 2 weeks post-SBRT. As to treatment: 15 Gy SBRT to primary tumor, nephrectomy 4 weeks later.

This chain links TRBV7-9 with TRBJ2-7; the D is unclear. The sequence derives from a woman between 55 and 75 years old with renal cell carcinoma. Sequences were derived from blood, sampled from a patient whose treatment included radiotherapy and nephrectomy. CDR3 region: CASSFSGARRSSYEQYF. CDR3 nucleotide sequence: TGTGCCAGCAGCTTCTCAGGTGCCCGTCGAAGCTCCTACGAGCAGTACTTC.